This TCR beta chain derives from a study of cytomegalovirus exposure and HLA in healthy donors. Study-level findings and limits: In a later analysis, DRB1 alleles had the most associated TCRs; HLA-C alleles the fewest.

Trimming pared 1 base from V and 8 bases from J, leaving 11 bases between. The germline CDR1 and CDR2 sequences are LGHNT and FRNRAP. The CDR3 length is 13 residues. Remarks on this clone: Its antigen remains unidentified.

PCR employed 60 Vbeta and 13 Jbeta primers. Method: immunoSEQ multiplex PCR; TCRdb's copy keeps in-frame clones and lacks some. The specimen's table records 60,000 to 70,000 clones. Each donor was healthy, and each was a bone marrow donor. This clonotype originated in a man younger than 45 in good health and CMV-seropositive. The material sequenced was PBMCs. V gene TRBV12-5 combines with J gene TRBJ1-2; weak D call: TRBD1 (6 bases). In nucleotides, the CDR3 is TGTGCTAGTGGTTTGGCGACAGGTGGAGGCTACACCTTC. Its translation is CASGLATGGGYTF.